A selection of T cell receptor beta chains follows, all from one sample in a study of blood T cell repertoires in COVID-19. TCRdb keeps only in-frame clones here, not all; method: immunoSEQ multiplex PCR. There are under 200,000 clones in the sample; 87% occur only once, and around 3.9% lies in the top ten. Material: peripheral blood. All receptors come from a woman aged 60-70 years who had recovered from COVID-19. The CDR3 runs from the conserved cysteine through the conserved F or W. D genes are given only for firm matches. Where a row states a size, it is once, few, many or the class of an expanded clone; other rows omit it.

clone_size: -; d_call: -; v_call: TRBV11-3; j_call: TRBJ1-3; cdr3_nt: TGTGCCAGCAGCTCACTCCCAGGAAACACCATATATTTT; cdr3_aa: CASSSLPGNTIYF
clone_size: -; d_call: TRBD2; v_call: TRBV7-7; j_call: TRBJ2-5; cdr3_nt: TGTGCTAGCAGCTTAGCGGGGGGGTCCCAAGAGACCCAGTACTTC; cdr3_aa: CASSLAGGSQETQYF
clone_size: -; d_call: -; v_call: TRBV5-1; j_call: TRBJ1-1; cdr3_nt: TGCGCCAGCAGCTTGGGACAGATAGACACTGAAGCTTTCTTT; cdr3_aa: CASSLGQIDTEAFF
clone_size: -; d_call: -; v_call: TRBV6-6; j_call: TRBJ2-7; cdr3_nt: TGTGCCAGCACTCCAACCGCGGGGACCTACGAGCAGTACTTC; cdr3_aa: CASTPTAGTYEQYF
clone_size: few; d_call: TRBD1; v_call: TRBV19; j_call: TRBJ1-1; cdr3_nt: TGTGCCAGTAGTCTCCTGACAGGGGAAGCTTTCTTT; cdr3_aa: CASSLLTGEAFF
clone_size: few; d_call: -; v_call: TRBV5-1; j_call: TRBJ1-1; cdr3_nt: TGCGCCAGCAGCAGCGGGGGTAGTGAAGCTTTCTTT; cdr3_aa: CASSSGGSEAFF
clone_size: -; d_call: TRBD1; v_call: TRBV5-1; j_call: TRBJ2-2; cdr3_nt: TGCGCCAGCAGCCCGGGACAGGGAATCGGGGAGCTGTTTTTT; cdr3_aa: CASSPGQGIGELFF
clone_size: once; d_call: TRBD2; v_call: TRBV10-1; j_call: TRBJ2-3; cdr3_nt: TGCGCCAGCTGCCTCCGTCTAGCGGGGTGTACAGATACGCAGTATTTT; cdr3_aa: CASCLRLAGCTDTQYF
clone_size: -; d_call: -; v_call: TRBV11-2; j_call: TRBJ2-7; cdr3_nt: TGTGCCAGCAGCTTAGCTGGGGCAAATTCCTACGAGCAGTACTTC; cdr3_aa: CASSLAGANSYEQYF
clone_size: -; d_call: TRBD1; v_call: TRBV10-3; j_call: TRBJ2-2; cdr3_nt: TGTGCCATCAGCGGACAGGGAAACACCGGGGAGCTGTTTTTT; cdr3_aa: CAISGQGNTGELFF
clone_size: -; d_call: -; v_call: TRBV24-1; j_call: TRBJ2-3; cdr3_nt: TGTGCCACCAGTGAACCGGGACACACAGATACGCAGTATTTT; cdr3_aa: CATSEPGHTDTQYF
clone_size: -; d_call: -; v_call: TRBV5-6; j_call: TRBJ1-2; cdr3_nt: TGTGCCAGCAGCTTAGCTACAGGGCTGATAGGCTACACCTTC; cdr3_aa: CASSLATGLIGYTF
clone_size: once; d_call: TRBD2; v_call: TRBV6-2/TRBV6-3; j_call: TRBJ2-1; cdr3_nt: TGTGCCAGCAGTTACTCGAATAGCGGGGCCTCCAATGAGCAGTTCTTC; cdr3_aa: CASSYSNSGASNEQFF
clone_size: -; d_call: TRBD1; v_call: TRBV18; j_call: TRBJ1-2; cdr3_nt: TGTGCCAGCTCACCGAGGACAGGGCGAGGCTACACCTTC; cdr3_aa: CASSPRTGRGYTF
clone_size: -; d_call: TRBD2; v_call: TRBV5-1; j_call: TRBJ2-1; cdr3_nt: TGCGCCAGCAGCTTGGCCCTAGCGGGGGCGAACAATGAGCAGTTCTTC; cdr3_aa: CASSLALAGANNEQFF
clone_size: once; d_call: TRBD1; v_call: TRBV2; j_call: TRBJ2-7; cdr3_nt: TGTGCCAGCAGGCCAGGGGGCGGGGAGCAGTACTTC; cdr3_aa: CASRPGGGEQYF
clone_size: -; d_call: TRBD1; v_call: TRBV3-1/TRBV3-2; j_call: TRBJ2-5; cdr3_nt: TGTGCCAGCACCGACACAGGGGGCCCGAAGGAGACCCAGTACTTC; cdr3_aa: CASTDTGGPKETQYF
clone_size: -; d_call: -; v_call: TRBV7-9; j_call: TRBJ2-1; cdr3_nt: TGTGCCAGCAGCCCGGAGTTCTTC; cdr3_aa: CASSPEFF
clone_size: once; d_call: -; v_call: TRBV2; j_call: TRBJ1-1; cdr3_nt: TGTGCCAGCAGGTCAGGGGTGTTTGAAGCTTTCTTT; cdr3_aa: CASRSGVFEAFF